This T cell receptor (beta chain) came from a study of cytomegalovirus exposure and HLA in healthy donors. Nominally healthy donors provided the samples, though records likely missed some immune exposures. A multiplex PCR was run with 60 Vbeta primers and 13 Jbeta primers. Here immunoSEQ multiplex PCR was the method, and the copy in TCRdb shows in-frame clones only, minus some. The sample lists 97,000 or so clones; about a tenth were seen once. For this clone: Its specificity is unknown.

Study observations and caveats: Analysis performed later showed TCR beta chains linked to HLA being more clonally expanded than equally common others. Information on immune exposure was restricted to one variable (CMV serostatus). Earlier findings revealed that most TCR beta V segments proved productive either about 87% or about 30% of the time.

Germline CDR1 MNHEY, CDR2 SMNVEV (reference sequence). This CDR3 has 15 amino acids. V dropped 4 bases and J dropped 2 bases, with 14 bases sitting between them. This chain connects TRBV27 to TRBJ2-5, with a weak D call TRBD2 (5 bases). The sequence derives from a man aged 50-60 years in good health and CMV-seropositive. Sequencing input: PBMCs. CDR3 nucleotide sequence: TGTGCCAGCAGTTCCCCTCGCCGGGGACAAGAGACCCAGTACTTC. Its translation is CASSSPRRGQETQYF.